These 9 T cell receptor beta chains share one sample of origin, sequenced in a study of cytomegalovirus exposure and HLA in healthy donors. The PCR ran on 60 Vbeta and 13 Jbeta primers. Here immunoSEQ multiplex PCR was the method, and the copy in TCRdb shows in-frame clones only, minus some. Recorded for this sample: some 130,000 clones. Sequencing was performed on PBMCs. Receptors originate from a man younger than 35 in good health and CMV-seronegative.

V gene TRBV19 combines with J gene TRBJ2-7; no clear D. The CDR3 covers 14 residues. Trimming left V 8 bases short and J 0 bases short, with 14 bases between. CDR1 is LNHDA, CDR2 SQIVND, per germline (reference sequence). The CDR3 loop is CASSSTHISYEQYF. In DNA, the CDR3 is TGTGCCAGTTCTTCGACTCATATCTCCTACGAGCAGTACTTC.

The gene calls are TRBV28 and TRBJ2-5, with 7 positions matching TRBD1. Germline lookup yields CDR1 MDHEN and CDR2 SYDVKM. The CDR3 is 15 amino acids. V shed 9 bases, J shed 4 bases, and the junction held 14 bases outside the gene matches. CDR3 protein: CASTPGQLNVETQYF. CDR3 sequence (DNA): TGTGCCAGTACCCCGGGACAGTTAAACGTAGAGACCCAGTACTTC.

Turning to this clone: The germline gene is not matched at one end of the junction; a read error may be the cause. The gene calls are TRBV7-7 and TRBJ2-5; tentative D call: TRBD2 (5 bases). Looked up from germline, CDR1 is SSHAT and CDR2 is FNYEAQ (reference sequence). The CDR3 consists of 14 residues. This chain's CDR3 is CASSPFEGTETQYF. The CDR3, as DNA: TGTGCTAGCAGCCCTTTCGAGGGAACAGAGACCCAGTACTTC.

The V gene is TRBV6-5, the J gene TRBJ1-6; D unclear. This CDR3 region has 15 residues. From germline, CDR1 is MNHEY and CDR2 SVGAGI. Trimming left V 5 bases short and J 8 bases short, with 16 bases between. The CDR3 DNA follows: TGTGCCAGCAGTCCGGGGTGGCAGAACTATTCACCCCTCCACTTT. Translated: CASSPGWQNYSPLHF.

The chain couples TRBV7-2 to TRBJ2-4; D gene unclear. V lost 2 bases and J 0 bases, leaving 14 bases between the germline ends. The V gene's germline CDR1 is SGHTA and CDR2 FQGNSA. CDR3 length equals 17 residues. In nucleotides, the CDR3 is TGTGCCAGCAGCTTACGCTCCGACTTACTAGCCAAAAACATTCAGTACTTC. Amino acid sequence: CASSLRSDLLAKNIQYF.

V is TRBV21-1 and J is TRBJ1-2; the D segment call TRBD1 is taken from the table without a DNA check. TRBV21-1 is a known pseudogene. The CDR3 is 10 residues long. As DNA, the CDR3 is TGTGCCAGCCACAGTTCTGGCTACACCTTC. This codes for CASHSSGYTF.

The chain joins TRBV5-5 to TRBJ1-4; D may be TRBD1 (5 bases). Germline V gene data show CDR1 as SGHKS and CDR2 as YYEKEE (reference sequence). V was trimmed by 3 bases and J by 3 bases, leaving 6 bases between them. This CDR3 has 13 amino acids. CDR3 in DNA: TGTGCCAGCAGCTCGACAGCTAATGAAAAACTGTTTTTT. Protein: CASSSTANEKLFF.

This sequence joins TRBV6-6 and TRBJ2-5; TRBD1 matches 9 bases. The J call could be wrong; TRBJ2-7 is a better fit for the DNA end. Germline V gene lookup returns CDR1 MNHNY and CDR2 SVGAGI (reference sequence). The CDR3 runs to 14 residues. The CDR3 loop reads CASCRTGALYEQYF. CDR3 nucleotide sequence: TGTGCCAGCTGCAGGACAGGGGCCCTTTACGAGCAGTACTTC.

The chain employs TRBV28 and TRBJ1-1; the match to TRBD1 covers 7 bases. Germline lookup yields CDR1 MDHEN and CDR2 SYDVKM. The J segment lost 0 bases and the V segment lost 3 bases, leaving 10 bases of the junction unmatched. There are 17 residues in the CDR3. In DNA, the CDR3 is TGTGCCAGCAGTTTCCGGGACAGAACCGTCATGAACACTGAAGCTTTCTTT. Translating it yields CASSFRDRTVMNTEAFF.